This TCR beta chain comes out of a study of PD-1 blockade in classical Hodgkin lymphoma. Overall study results and limits: It was reported that newly diagnosed patients had less baseline TCR diversity than healthy donors.

All trial patients relapsed after autologous stem cell transplantation. Here immunoSEQ multiplex PCR was the method, and the copy in TCRdb shows in-frame clones only, minus some. The sample has around 30,000 clones; around 67% are singletons. Of note for this clone: Its antigen is not known.

Looked up from germline, CDR1 is SGDLS and CDR2 is YYNGEE. V was shortened by 4 bases and J by 9 bases, with 14 bases between the two germline ends. The CDR3 consists of 13 residues. The source material was peripheral blood mononuclear cells (PBMCs), sampled before the second cycle of nivolumab. The gene calls are TRBV9 and TRBJ2-1; the D gene could be TRBD1 or TRBD2 (5 bases each). This receptor was identified in a human donor with classical Hodgkin lymphoma. The CDR3 sequence: CASSPTRDGEQFF. In DNA form, the CDR3 reads TGTGCCAGCAGCCCAACGAGGGACGGTGAGCAGTTCTTC.